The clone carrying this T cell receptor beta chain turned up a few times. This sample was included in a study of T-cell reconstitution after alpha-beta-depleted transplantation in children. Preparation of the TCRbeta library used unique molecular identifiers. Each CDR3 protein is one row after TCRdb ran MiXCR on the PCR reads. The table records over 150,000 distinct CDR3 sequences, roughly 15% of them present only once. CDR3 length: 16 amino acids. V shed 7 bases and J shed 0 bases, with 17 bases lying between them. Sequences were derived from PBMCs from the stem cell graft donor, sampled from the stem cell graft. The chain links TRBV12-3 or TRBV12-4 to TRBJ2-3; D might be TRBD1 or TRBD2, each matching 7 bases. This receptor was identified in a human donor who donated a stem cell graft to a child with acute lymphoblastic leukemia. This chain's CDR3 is CASTPGGGLSTDTQYF. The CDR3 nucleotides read TGTGCCAGCACCCCAGGGGGAGGGCTGAGCACAGATACGCAGTATTTT.